This T cell receptor (beta chain) was retrieved from a study of blood T cell repertoires in COVID-19. Study-level information: Sites across the United States, Italy and Spain contributed samples from acute and convalescent COVID-19. T cells, B-cell-depleted T cells, or PBMCs provided the cDNA or gDNA that served as material.

The table lists this clone with a few counts. As handled by the study authors: Amplification from reference gene primers served as the basis for estimated nucleated cell counts. The data were produced by immunoSEQ multiplex PCR, yet TCRdb's version contains in-frame clones alone and is incomplete. D and trimming come from the DNA, and the V and J calls and clone size come from that table. This table has fewer than 150,000 clones, roughly 86% appearing once. The sequencing input was peripheral blood. The sequence was obtained from a woman between 45 and 65 years old who had recovered from COVID-19.

CDR3 sequence (DNA): TGTGCCAGCAGTGAACTGGGCAGCAATCAGCCCCAGCATTTT. Translation gives CASSELGSNQPQHF. J is TRBJ1-5 and V is TRBV2; D not certain. Trimming took off 2 bases at V and 1 base at J, with 6 bases between the two ends. CDR1 SNHLY and CDR2 FYNNEI come from the germline V gene. The CDR3 covers 14 residues.